A single T cell receptor (beta chain) is shown here with its context. These data originate in a study of blood T cell repertoires in COVID-19. The trim removed 2 bases at V and 7 bases at J, leaving 6 bases unmatched. The CDR3 contains 16 residues. CDR1 SGHRS and CDR2 YFSETQ come from the germline V gene. Sequencing used immunoSEQ multiplex PCR; TCRdb keeps in-frame clones, though not all of them. The sample consists of tens of thousands of clones, 88% of them appearing once. This clonotype was obtained from a human donor in a cohort sampled during active COVID-19. The chain recombines TRBV5-1 with TRBJ2-2; 12 nucleotides match TRBD2. Sequencing was performed on peripheral blood. The CDR3 loop reads CASSLTSGGFDGELFF. Written as DNA, the CDR3 is TGCGCCAGCAGCTTAACTAGCGGGGGGTTCGACGGGGAGCTGTTTTTT.